These T cell receptor beta chains were read from a single sample in a study of PD-L1 blockade in urothelial cancer. Assay: immunoSEQ multiplex PCR; the TCRdb copy retains only in-frame clones and omits some. The repertoire holds roughly 63,000 clones, with more than 80% as singletons. The sequencing here drew on PBMCs, taken around atezolizumab (anti-PD-L1) treatment. The receptors shown here come from a man aged 65-85 years with urothelial cancer. CDR3s include the opening cysteine and the closing phenylalanine or tryptophan. A D gene is named only where the DNA matches it firmly. Size tells how often a clone was seen (once, few, many) or the class of an expanded clone, and some rows leave it out.

v_call: TRBV11-2; d_call: TRBD2; j_call: TRBJ2-1; clone_size: -; cdr3_aa: CASSPGGLAGYEQFF; cdr3_nt: TGTGCCAGCAGCCCAGGGGGACTAGCGGGCTATGAGCAGTTCTTC
v_call: TRBV19; d_call: -; j_call: TRBJ1-4; clone_size: -; cdr3_aa: CASSSRPCEKLFF; cdr3_nt: TGTGCCAGTAGTAGCAGGCCTTGTGAAAAACTGTTTTTT
v_call: TRBV2; d_call: -; j_call: TRBJ2-5; clone_size: few; cdr3_aa: CASSLKNQGLETQYF; cdr3_nt: TGTGCCAGCAGTCTCAAAAACCAGGGTCTGGAGACCCAGTACTTC
v_call: TRBV29-1; d_call: TRBD2; j_call: TRBJ2-3; clone_size: -; cdr3_aa: CSVEDYASGRLTDTQYF; cdr3_nt: TGCAGCGTTGAAGATTATGCTAGCGGGAGGCTCACAGATACGCAGTATTTT
v_call: TRBV5-1; d_call: -; j_call: TRBJ1-2; clone_size: -; cdr3_aa: CASSLTGTAGYTF; cdr3_nt: TGCGCCAGCAGCTTGACAGGGACCGCTGGCTACACCTTC
v_call: TRBV27; d_call: -; j_call: TRBJ1-6; clone_size: -; cdr3_aa: CASSAGRFGPLHF; cdr3_nt: TGTGCCAGCAGCGCAGGCAGATTTGGCCCCCTCCACTTT
v_call: TRBV5-1; d_call: TRBD2; j_call: TRBJ2-3; clone_size: -; cdr3_aa: CASSKLAESTDTQYF; cdr3_nt: TGCGCCAGCAGCAAACTAGCGGAGAGCACAGATACGCAGTATTTT
v_call: TRBV2; d_call: -; j_call: TRBJ1-3; clone_size: once; cdr3_aa: CASRRLWEGASGNTIYF; cdr3_nt: TGTGCCAGCCGTAGGTTGTGGGAGGGAGCCTCTGGAAACACCATATATTTT
v_call: TRBV19; d_call: TRBD1; j_call: TRBJ2-5; clone_size: -; cdr3_aa: CASSWGTGGSETQYF; cdr3_nt: TGTGCCAGTAGTTGGGGGACAGGGGGCTCGGAGACCCAGTACTTC
v_call: TRBV27; d_call: -; j_call: TRBJ2-1; clone_size: -; cdr3_aa: CASSTRATGWQFF; cdr3_nt: TGTGCCAGCAGTACCCGGGCTACAGGCTGGCAGTTCTTC
v_call: TRBV5-4; d_call: -; j_call: TRBJ1-5; clone_size: -; cdr3_aa: CASSYPDQPQHF; cdr3_nt: TGTGCCAGCAGCTATCCGGATCAGCCCCAGCATTTT
v_call: TRBV10-1; d_call: TRBD1; j_call: TRBJ1-6; clone_size: -; cdr3_aa: CASSRDRGSPLHF; cdr3_nt: TGCGCCAGCTCACGGGACAGGGGTTCACCCCTCCACTTT
v_call: TRBV10-3; d_call: TRBD1; j_call: TRBJ1-2; clone_size: few; cdr3_aa: CAIQEGARNGYTF; cdr3_nt: TGTGCCATCCAGGAGGGGGCGAGAAATGGCTACACCTTC
v_call: TRBV9; d_call: -; j_call: TRBJ2-7; clone_size: -; cdr3_aa: CASSVEASSSYEQYF; cdr3_nt: TGTGCCAGCAGCGTAGAGGCTTCTAGCTCCTACGAGCAGTACTTC
v_call: TRBV2; d_call: TRBD1; j_call: TRBJ1-4; clone_size: once; cdr3_aa: CASSARPTGGGYEKLFF; cdr3_nt: TGTGCCAGCAGTGCACGACCCACAGGGGGAGGGTATGAAAAACTGTTTTTT
v_call: TRBV2; d_call: TRBD1; j_call: TRBJ1-2; clone_size: -; cdr3_aa: CASSPDPGTGGDGYTF; cdr3_nt: TGTGCCAGCAGTCCGGACCCTGGGACAGGAGGGGATGGCTACACCTTC